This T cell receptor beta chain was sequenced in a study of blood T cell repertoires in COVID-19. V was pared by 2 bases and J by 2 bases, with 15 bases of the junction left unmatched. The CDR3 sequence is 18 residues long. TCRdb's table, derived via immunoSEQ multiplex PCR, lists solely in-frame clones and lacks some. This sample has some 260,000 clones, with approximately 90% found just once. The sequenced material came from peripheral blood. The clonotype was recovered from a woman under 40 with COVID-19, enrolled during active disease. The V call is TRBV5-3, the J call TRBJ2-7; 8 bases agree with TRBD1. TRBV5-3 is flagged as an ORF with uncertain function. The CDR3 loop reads CARSFPLNGQGTAYEQYV. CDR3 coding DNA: TGTGCCAGAAGCTTTCCTCTCAACGGACAGGGAACCGCCTACGAGCAGTACGTC.